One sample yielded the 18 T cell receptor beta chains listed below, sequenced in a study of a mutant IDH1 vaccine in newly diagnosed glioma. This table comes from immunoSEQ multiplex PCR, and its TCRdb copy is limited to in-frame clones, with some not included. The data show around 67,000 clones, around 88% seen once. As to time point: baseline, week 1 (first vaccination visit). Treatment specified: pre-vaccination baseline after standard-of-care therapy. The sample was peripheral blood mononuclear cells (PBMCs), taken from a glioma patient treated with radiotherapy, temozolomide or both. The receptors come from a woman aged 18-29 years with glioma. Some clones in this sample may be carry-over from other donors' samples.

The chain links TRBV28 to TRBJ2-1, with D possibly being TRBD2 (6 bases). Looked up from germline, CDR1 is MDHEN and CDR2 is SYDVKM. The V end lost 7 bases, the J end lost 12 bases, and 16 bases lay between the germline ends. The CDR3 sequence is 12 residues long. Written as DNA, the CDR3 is TGTGCCAGCACCCCCACGGGGGTGGGGCAGTTCTTC. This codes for CASTPTGVGQFF.

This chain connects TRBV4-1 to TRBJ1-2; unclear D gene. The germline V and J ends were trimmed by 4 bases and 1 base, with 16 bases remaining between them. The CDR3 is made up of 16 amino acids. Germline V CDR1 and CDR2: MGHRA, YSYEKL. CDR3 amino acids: CASSPEVGSRNYGYTF. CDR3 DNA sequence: TGCGCCAGCAGCCCTGAGGTGGGGTCTCGTAACTATGGCTACACCTTC.

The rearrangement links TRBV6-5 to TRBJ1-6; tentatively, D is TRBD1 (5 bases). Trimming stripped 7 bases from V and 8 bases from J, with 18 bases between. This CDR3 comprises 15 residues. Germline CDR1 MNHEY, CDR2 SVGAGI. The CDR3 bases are TGTGCCAGCACCCCCACCGGGACGGTGGATTCACCCCTCCACTTT. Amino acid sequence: CASTPTGTVDSPLHF.

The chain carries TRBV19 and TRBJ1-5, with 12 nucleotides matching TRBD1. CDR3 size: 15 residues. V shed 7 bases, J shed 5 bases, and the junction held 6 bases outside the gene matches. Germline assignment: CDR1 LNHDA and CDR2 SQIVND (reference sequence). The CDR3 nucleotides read TGTGCCAGTATCCCGGGACAGGGGGCGTATCAGCCCCAGCATTTT. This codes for CASIPGQGAYQPQHF.

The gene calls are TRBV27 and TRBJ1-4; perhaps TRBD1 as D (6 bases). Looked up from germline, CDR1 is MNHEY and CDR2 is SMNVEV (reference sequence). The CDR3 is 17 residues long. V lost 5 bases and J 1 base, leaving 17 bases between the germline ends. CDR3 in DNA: TGTGCCAGCAGTACTCGGGGCCTACAGGGAACTAATGAAAAACTGTTTTTT. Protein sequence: CASSTRGLQGTNEKLFF. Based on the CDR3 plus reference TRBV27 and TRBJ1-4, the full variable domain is EAQVTQNPRYLITVTGKKLTVTCSQNMNHEYMSWYRQDPGLGLRQIYYSMNVEVTDKGDVPEGYKVSRKEKRNFPLILESPSPNQTSLYFCASSTRGLQGTNEKLFFGSGTQLSVL.

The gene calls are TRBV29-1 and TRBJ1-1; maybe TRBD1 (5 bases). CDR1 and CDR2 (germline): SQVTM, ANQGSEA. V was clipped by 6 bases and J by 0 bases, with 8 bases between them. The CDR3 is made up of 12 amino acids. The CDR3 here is CSVDSLNTEAFF. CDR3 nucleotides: TGCAGCGTCGACAGTCTGAACACTGAAGCTTTCTTT.

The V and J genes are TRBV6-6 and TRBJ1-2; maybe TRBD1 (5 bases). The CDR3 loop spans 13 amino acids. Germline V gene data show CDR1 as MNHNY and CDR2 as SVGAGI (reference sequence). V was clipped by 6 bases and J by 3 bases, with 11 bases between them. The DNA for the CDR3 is TGTGCCAGCAGCCAAGGGGTAGACTATGGCTACACCTTC. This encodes CASSQGVDYGYTF.

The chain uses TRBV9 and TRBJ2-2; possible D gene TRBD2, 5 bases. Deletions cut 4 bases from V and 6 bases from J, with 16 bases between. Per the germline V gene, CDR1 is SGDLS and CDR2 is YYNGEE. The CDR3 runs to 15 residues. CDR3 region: CASSSIAEVPGELFF. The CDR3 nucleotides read TGTGCCAGCAGCTCCATCGCGGAGGTCCCCGGGGAGCTGTTTTTT.

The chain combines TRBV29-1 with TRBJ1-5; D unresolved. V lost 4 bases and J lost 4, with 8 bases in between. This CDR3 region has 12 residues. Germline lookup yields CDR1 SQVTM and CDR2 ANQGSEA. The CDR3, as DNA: TGCAGCGTTGGGGGAGGGAATCAGCCCCAGCATTTT. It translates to CSVGGGNQPQHF.

CDR3 coding DNA: TGTGCCAGCAGCTTGGGGGACCCGAGAGATACGCAGTATTTT. The encoded protein is CASSLGDPRDTQYF. This chain links TRBV5-6 with TRBJ2-3; D tentatively reads TRBD1 or TRBD2 (5 bases each). V lost 0 bases and J 5 bases, leaving 10 bases between the germline ends. CDR3 length: 14 residues. Germline V gives CDR1 SGHDT, CDR2 YYEEEE. Full variable domain (rest looked up from reference TRBV5-6 and TRBJ2-3): DAGVTQSPTHLIKTRGQQVTLRCSPKSGHDTVSWYQQALGQGPQFIFQYYEEEERQRGNFPDRFSGHQFPNYSSELNVNALLLGDSALYLCASSLGDPRDTQYFGPGTRLTVL.

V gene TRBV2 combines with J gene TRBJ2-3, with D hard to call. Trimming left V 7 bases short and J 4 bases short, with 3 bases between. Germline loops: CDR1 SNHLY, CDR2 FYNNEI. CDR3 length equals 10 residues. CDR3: CASTADTQYF. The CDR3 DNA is TGTGCCAGCACCGCAGATACGCAGTATTTT.

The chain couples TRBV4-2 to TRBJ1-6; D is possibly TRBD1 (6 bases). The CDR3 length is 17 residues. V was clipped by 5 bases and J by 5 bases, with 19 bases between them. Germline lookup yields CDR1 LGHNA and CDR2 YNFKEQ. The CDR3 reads CASSSREGGVDNSPLHF. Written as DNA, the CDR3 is TGTGCCAGCAGCTCGAGGGAAGGGGGTGTGGATAATTCACCCCTCCACTTT.

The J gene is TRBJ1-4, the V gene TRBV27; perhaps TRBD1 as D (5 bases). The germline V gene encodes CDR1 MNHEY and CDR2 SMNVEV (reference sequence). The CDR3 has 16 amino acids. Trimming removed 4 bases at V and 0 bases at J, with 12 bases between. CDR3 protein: CASSSKGVATNEKLFF. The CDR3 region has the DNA TGTGCCAGCAGTTCCAAAGGGGTTGCAACTAATGAAAAACTGTTTTTT.

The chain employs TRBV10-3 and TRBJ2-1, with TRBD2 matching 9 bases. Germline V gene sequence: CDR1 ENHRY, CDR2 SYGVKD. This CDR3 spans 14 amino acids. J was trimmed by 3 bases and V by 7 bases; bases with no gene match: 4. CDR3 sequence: CAIIRSGSYNEQFF. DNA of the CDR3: TGTGCCATCATTCGTAGCGGGAGCTACAATGAGCAGTTCTTC.

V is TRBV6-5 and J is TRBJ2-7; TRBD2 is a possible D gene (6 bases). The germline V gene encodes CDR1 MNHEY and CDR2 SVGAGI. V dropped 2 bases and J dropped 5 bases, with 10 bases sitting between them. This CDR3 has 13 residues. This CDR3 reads CASSYRTGDEQYF. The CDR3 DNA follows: TGTGCCAGCAGTTACAGGACGGGAGACGAGCAGTACTTC.

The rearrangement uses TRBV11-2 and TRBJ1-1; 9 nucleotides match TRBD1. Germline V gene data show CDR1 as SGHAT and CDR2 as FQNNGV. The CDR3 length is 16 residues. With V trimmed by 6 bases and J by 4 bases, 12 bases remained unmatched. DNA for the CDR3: TGTGCCAGCAGACATGGACAGGGGCTTTCGGGCACTGAAGCTTTCTTT. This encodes CASRHGQGLSGTEAFF.

This CDR3 is CASSLTGTSGFVGPTDTQYF. CDR3 in DNA: TGCGCCAGCAGCTTGACCGGGACTAGCGGGTTTGTTGGGCCCACAGATACGCAGTATTTT. This sequence joins TRBV5-1 and TRBJ2-3; TRBD2 matches 12 bases. V shed 1 base and J 2 bases; nucleotides not matched to a gene: 14. The length of the CDR3 is 20 residues. Germline V gene sequence: CDR1 SGHRS, CDR2 YFSETQ.

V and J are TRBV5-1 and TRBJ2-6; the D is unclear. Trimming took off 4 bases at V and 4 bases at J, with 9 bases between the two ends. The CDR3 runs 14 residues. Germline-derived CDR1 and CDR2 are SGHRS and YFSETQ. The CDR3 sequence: CASSPGSGANVLTF. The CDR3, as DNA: TGCGCCAGCAGCCCCGGAAGCGGGGCCAACGTCCTGACTTTC.